The rows below give T cell receptor beta chains drawn from one sample of a study of T-cell memory formation after mild COVID-19. One entry per CDR3 protein results from TCRdb running MiXCR on the 5' RACE reads. The sample lists some 310,000 distinct CDR3 sequences, less than 25% occurring once. Material: PBMCs or a T cell subset sorted from them (not recorded which). All receptors derive from a man between 18 and 29 years old who had mild COVID-19 (a few samples of this study predate the infection). Cell type and time point are not known. CDR3s include the opening cysteine and the closing phenylalanine or tryptophan. D genes are given only for firm matches. Where a row states a size, it is once, few, many or the class of an expanded clone; other rows omit it.

J: TRBJ2-2; V: TRBV7-6; D: TRBD1; size: NA; DNA: TGTGCCAGCAGCTTGGGACAGGCCTTGAACACCGGGGAGCTGTTTTTT; CDR3: CASSLGQALNTGELFF
J: TRBJ2-1; V: TRBV10-3; D: NA; size: few; DNA: TGTGCCATCAGTGTTATGCAGTCTCAGTACAATGAGCAGTTCTTC; CDR3: CAISVMQSQYNEQFF
J: TRBJ1-1; V: TRBV5-1; D: NA; size: few; DNA: TGCGCCAGCAGCCATTTCGGGGGGAACACTGAAGCTTTCTTT; CDR3: CASSHFGGNTEAFF
J: TRBJ1-2; V: TRBV7-9; D: TRBD1; size: few; DNA: TGTGCCAGCACCGCGACAGGGACCTATGGCTACACCTTC; CDR3: CASTATGTYGYTF
J: TRBJ2-2; V: TRBV10-2; D: TRBD2; size: few; DNA: TGCGCCATCCTTCGGGGGGGATCGAACACCGGGGAGCTGTTTTTT; CDR3: CAILRGGSNTGELFF
J: TRBJ2-1; V: TRBV12-3/TRBV12-4; D: NA; size: few; DNA: TGTGCCAGCAGTTCGTCCCACAGGGAGCAGTTCTTC; CDR3: CASSSSHREQFF
J: TRBJ1-6; V: TRBV7-2; D: TRBD1; size: NA; DNA: TGTGCCAGCAGCTTATACAACAGGGGGTCTTCACCCCTCCACTTT; CDR3: CASSLYNRGSSPLHF
J: TRBJ1-5; V: TRBV4-1; D: NA; size: NA; DNA: TGCGCCAGCAGCCAAGATTTTGGGGGTCCTCAGCCCCAGCATTTT; CDR3: CASSQDFGGPQPQHF
J: TRBJ2-5; V: TRBV18; D: TRBD2; size: many; DNA: TGTGCCAGCTCACGGACTAGCGGAGGACAAGAGACCCAGTACTTC; CDR3: CASSRTSGGQETQYF
J: TRBJ1-5; V: TRBV5-1; D: NA; size: few; DNA: TGCGCCAGCAGCTCGTCTTGGGGGCGGCCCCAGCATTTT; CDR3: CASSSSWGRPQHF
J: TRBJ2-3; V: TRBV15; D: NA; size: few; DNA: TGTGCCACCAGCAGAGGTGGTCGTGGGGGAACAGATACGCAGTATTTT; CDR3: CATSRGGRGGTDTQYF
J: TRBJ2-5; V: TRBV20-1; D: NA; size: NA; DNA: TGCAGTGCTAGAGATGAGGGAGAGACCCAGTACTTC; CDR3: CSARDEGETQYF
J: TRBJ1-2; V: TRBV7-6; D: TRBD1; size: NA; DNA: TGTGCCAGCAGCTTAGCCCCGGCAGGGGGTGGCTACACCTTC; CDR3: CASSLAPAGGGYTF
J: TRBJ2-7; V: TRBV14; D: NA; size: few; DNA: TGTGCCAGCAGCCAAGTTTTCAGGGCGAACGAGCAGTACTTC; CDR3: CASSQVFRANEQYF
J: TRBJ2-2; V: TRBV5-1; D: NA; size: many; DNA: TGCGCCAGCAGCTTGTCTGAGGAAAGCACCGGGGAGCTGTTTTTT; CDR3: CASSLSEESTGELFF
J: TRBJ2-5; V: TRBV6-2/TRBV6-3; D: NA; size: few; DNA: TGTGCCAGCAGTTATGTGGTAGGAGGTTACCAAGAGACCCAGTACTTC; CDR3: CASSYVVGGYQETQYF
J: TRBJ1-2; V: TRBV7-9; D: NA; size: NA; DNA: TGTGCCAGCAGCTTATCAATCGCTAACTATGGCTACACCTTC; CDR3: CASSLSIANYGYTF
J: TRBJ2-1; V: TRBV5-1; D: TRBD1; size: NA; DNA: TGCGCCAGCAACCTGGGACAGGGGGCCAATGAGCAGTTCTTC; CDR3: CASNLGQGANEQFF
J: TRBJ2-3; V: TRBV4-3; D: NA; size: few; DNA: TGCGCCAGCAGCCAAGACCAGATTTCAGATACGCAGTATTTT; CDR3: CASSQDQISDTQYF
J: TRBJ2-3; V: TRBV11-3; D: TRBD2; size: NA; DNA: TGTGCCAGCAGCGGGGGGGTGCCAGATACGCAGTATTTT; CDR3: CASSGGVPDTQYF
J: TRBJ2-3; V: TRBV9; D: TRBD2; size: NA; DNA: TGTGCCAGCAGCGTAGGTGGAACGGGGGGGAATACGCAGTATTTT; CDR3: CASSVGGTGGNTQYF
J: TRBJ1-1; V: TRBV18; D: NA; size: few; DNA: TGTGCCAGCTCAGAACGGAGTGAAGCTTTCTTT; CDR3: CASSERSEAFF
J: TRBJ1-6; V: TRBV5-1; D: NA; size: NA; DNA: TGCGCCAGCAGCAACCGACAGTCCCTTATTTCACCCCTCCACTTT; CDR3: CASSNRQSLISPLHF
J: TRBJ1-1; V: TRBV7-9; D: TRBD1; size: NA; DNA: TGTGCCAGCAGCCAGGTGGGACAGATGAACACTGAAGCTTTCTTT; CDR3: CASSQVGQMNTEAFF
J: TRBJ2-6; V: TRBV28; D: TRBD1; size: NA; DNA: TGTGCCTCCGGGACAGGGAACTCTGGGGCCAACGTCCTGACTTTC; CDR3: CASGTGNSGANVLTF
J: TRBJ1-2; V: TRBV5-1; D: TRBD1; size: NA; DNA: TGCGCCAGCGGACAGGATAACTATGGCTACACCTTC; CDR3: CASGQDNYGYTF
J: TRBJ1-1; V: TRBV7-2; D: TRBD1; size: NA; DNA: TGTGCCAGCAGCCCGCGACAGGGAAGAGCTTTCTTT; CDR3: CASSPRQGRAFF
J: TRBJ2-3; V: TRBV7-8; D: NA; size: many; DNA: TGTGCCAGCAGCTTCCCTGGACTCCTAGAAGATACGCAGTATTTT; CDR3: CASSFPGLLEDTQYF
J: TRBJ1-2; V: TRBV12-3/TRBV12-4; D: NA; size: few; DNA: TGTGCCAGCAGTCCGAAGCTACGGTATGGCTACACCTTC; CDR3: CASSPKLRYGYTF
J: TRBJ1-1; V: TRBV10-3; D: NA; size: few; DNA: TGTGCCACCACAGGGATGAACACTGAAGCTTTCTTT; CDR3: CATTGMNTEAFF
J: TRBJ2-7; V: TRBV20-1; D: TRBD2; size: few; DNA: TGCAGTGCCAAACTAGCGGGGTTCTTCCTCGGGGAGCAGTACTTC; CDR3: CSAKLAGFFLGEQYF
J: TRBJ2-2; V: TRBV3-1; D: TRBD2; size: NA; DNA: TGTGCCAGCAGCCAAGATCTGAGGGCGGGGGGCACCGGGGAGCTGTTTTTT; CDR3: CASSQDLRAGGTGELFF
J: TRBJ1-1; V: TRBV7-9; D: NA; size: many; DNA: TGTGCCAGCAGCCTACGGGCAGGTGAAGCTTTCTTT; CDR3: CASSLRAGEAFF
J: TRBJ2-1; V: TRBV6-6; D: NA; size: few; DNA: TGTGCCAGCAACTCCCGGGGACTGACATGGCATGAGCAGTTCTTC; CDR3: CASNSRGLTWHEQFF
J: TRBJ2-1; V: TRBV4-3; D: NA; size: NA; DNA: TGCGCCAGCAGCCAAGATTTCCGGGGCTACAATGAGCAGTTCTTC; CDR3: CASSQDFRGYNEQFF
J: TRBJ1-1; V: TRBV7-2; D: NA; size: few; DNA: TGTGCCAGCAGCTTACTAGAGCACACTGAAGCTTTCTTT; CDR3: CASSLLEHTEAFF
J: TRBJ1-2; V: TRBV28; D: NA; size: NA; DNA: TGTGCCAGCATCCCCGCAGGTGAGGATGGCTACACCTTC; CDR3: CASIPAGEDGYTF
J: TRBJ1-5; V: TRBV12-3/TRBV12-4; D: NA; size: many; DNA: TGTGCCAGCAGAGACACAGGGAATCAGCCCCAGCATTTT; CDR3: CASRDTGNQPQHF
J: TRBJ2-1; V: TRBV19; D: TRBD1; size: few; DNA: TGTGCCAGTAGTGTCTCCGGGACAGGGAGGGATGAGCAGTTCTTC; CDR3: CASSVSGTGRDEQFF
J: TRBJ2-3; V: TRBV6-5; D: NA; size: few; DNA: TGTGCCAGCAGTTCCTCGATTAGCGGAAGCACAGATACGCAGTATTTT; CDR3: CASSSSISGSTDTQYF
J: TRBJ2-1; V: TRBV30; D: NA; size: NA; DNA: TGTGCCTGGAGCGGGGACTGGGCGTCCTACAATGAGCAGTTCTTC; CDR3: CAWSGDWASYNEQFF
J: TRBJ1-6; V: TRBV6-6; D: TRBD1; size: few; DNA: TGTGCCAGCACTCGTCAGGGGGCGGGGTCACCCCTCCACTTT; CDR3: CASTRQGAGSPLHF
J: TRBJ2-5; V: TRBV7-7; D: TRBD1; size: many; DNA: TGTGCTAGCAGCTCCGGGACAGGGTGGTACGAGACCCAGTACTTC; CDR3: CASSSGTGWYETQYF
J: TRBJ1-2; V: TRBV5-1; D: NA; size: NA; DNA: TGCGCCAGCAGCCGGACAGTAAACTATGGCTACACCTTC; CDR3: CASSRTVNYGYTF
J: TRBJ2-5; V: TRBV5-1; D: NA; size: NA; DNA: TGCGCCAGCAGCGGGGGGGCGAGTCAAGAGACCCAGTACTTC; CDR3: CASSGGASQETQYF
J: TRBJ2-4; V: TRBV4-1; D: TRBD2; size: NA; DNA: TGCGCCAGCAGCTCGACTAGCGGGGGACCCAAAAACATTCAGTACTTC; CDR3: CASSSTSGGPKNIQYF
J: TRBJ2-4; V: TRBV20-1; D: NA; size: NA; DNA: TGCAGTGCCGGTCGACTAGACCAGTACTTC; CDR3: CSAGRLDQYF
J: TRBJ2-1; V: TRBV29-1; D: NA; size: NA; DNA: TGCAGCGTTGACGTTTGGGGGCATGAGCAGTTCTTC; CDR3: CSVDVWGHEQFF
J: TRBJ1-6; V: TRBV20-1; D: TRBD1; size: few; DNA: TGCAGTGCCCTGGGACAGAACTATAATTCACCCCTCCACTTT; CDR3: CSALGQNYNSPLHF
J: TRBJ2-2; V: TRBV5-1; D: NA; size: NA; DNA: TGCGCCAGCAGCAAATTGACAGCGTCGGACACCGGGGAGCTGTTTTTT; CDR3: CASSKLTASDTGELFF
J: TRBJ2-7; V: TRBV5-1; D: NA; size: many; DNA: TGCGCCAGCAGCTTGGCGCCCAGGACGGTTGAGCAGTACTTC; CDR3: CASSLAPRTVEQYF